The 17 T cell receptor beta chains in this list originate from one sample, sequenced in a study of T cell repertoires in cytomegalovirus infection. TCRdb re-called the reads with MiXCR, one entry per CDR3 protein. This table holds about 230,000 distinct CDR3 sequences, around 6.2% found once. Sample: PBMCs. All receptors derive from a human donor in good health (CMV status not recorded). Some clones in this sample may be carry-over from other donors' samples.

This clonotype came up a few times. This may arise from a read error, as a much more abundant clone is one base away. The DNA of the CDR3 is TGTGCCAGCAGCAGGGGACCTGGAAACACCATATATTTT. Translating it yields CASSRGPGNTIYF. The rearrangement uses TRBV6-5 and TRBJ1-3; tentative D call: TRBD1 (6 bases). The germline V and J ends were trimmed by 6 bases and 2 bases, with 8 bases remaining between them. This CDR3 has 13 residues. CDR1 is MNHEY and CDR2 is SVGAGI in the germline V gene.

There are many counts of this clonotype. The rearrangement links TRBV6-1 to TRBJ2-1; D is possibly TRBD2 (5 bases). Germline values: CDR1 MNHNS, CDR2 SASEGT. The V and J ends lost 0 bases and 8 bases respectively, with 11 bases between them. The CDR3 is made up of 14 amino acids. CDR3 residues: CASSEAEVAHEQFF. The CDR3 nucleotides read TGTGCCAGCAGTGAAGCGGAGGTAGCCCATGAGCAGTTCTTC.

This clonotype was recorded at least ten times. The chain combines TRBV29-1 with TRBJ2-4, with unresolved D. V lost 4 bases and J lost 5, with 12 bases in between. CDR3 length: 13 amino acids. CDR1 and CDR2 from the germline V gene are SQVTM and ANQGSEA. CDR3 sequence reads: CSVAPDVQNIQYF. DNA of the CDR3: TGCAGCGTTGCCCCTGACGTTCAAAACATTCAGTACTTC.

V is TRBV3-1 and J is TRBJ1-5; D remains ambiguous. This CDR3 is 15 amino acids long. V was clipped by 4 bases and J by 2 bases, with 12 bases between them. Germline V gene data show CDR1 as LGHDT and CDR2 as YNNKEL (reference sequence). This chain's CDR3 is CASSPSEVGNQPQHF. CDR3 nucleotides: TGTGCCAGCAGCCCATCCGAGGTGGGCAATCAGCCCCAGCATTTT.

At least ten counts were recorded for this clonotype. The chain has TRBV20-1 and TRBJ1-5; tentative D call: TRBD1 (5 bases). Trimming pared 3 bases from V and 5 bases from J, leaving 26 bases between. The CDR3 sequence is 18 residues long. Germline V lookup: CDR1 DFQATT, CDR2 SNEGSKA (reference sequence). CDR3 nucleotides: TGCAGTGCTAGGGGCCGCCCAGGGAGAGGGAGAGGGGATCAGCCCCAGCATTTT. This encodes CSARGRPGRGRGDQPQHF.

This clonotype was detected many times. The chain links TRBV7-9 to TRBJ1-2; TRBD1 matches at 7 bases. V lost 5 bases, J lost 14 bases, and 17 bases stayed unmatched. CDR1 and CDR2 (germline): SEHNR, FQNEAQ (reference sequence). CDR3 length equals 14 residues. This CDR3 reads CASSPGQITSLGTF. The CDR3 nucleotides read TGTGCCAGCAGCCCGGGACAGATAACCTCCTTGGGTACCTTC.

Many counts were recorded for this clonotype. This chain links TRBV28 with TRBJ1-6; the D is unclear. CDR1 is MDHEN and CDR2 is SYDVKM in the germline V gene. CDR3 size: 17 residues. V was clipped by 5 bases and J by 4 bases, with 18 bases between them. The CDR3 loop reads CASSPLGRISYNSPLHF. CDR3 in DNA: TGTGCCAGCAGTCCCCTCGGACGGATTTCGTATAATTCACCCCTCCACTTT.

This clonotype was seen at least ten times. This rearrangement joins TRBV7-2 to TRBJ2-7; D gene uncertain. Germline lookup yields CDR1 SGHTA and CDR2 FQGNSA. V was pared by 5 bases and J by 2 bases, with 7 bases between. This CDR3 is 12 amino acids long. In DNA, the CDR3 is TGTGCCAGCAGCCCTCCGGCCTACGAGCAGTACTTC. This translates into CASSPPAYEQYF. The full variable domain, rest sourced from reference TRBV7-2 and TRBJ2-7, is GAGVSQSPSNKVTEKGKDVELRCDPISGHTALYWYRQSLGQGLEFLIYFQGNSAPDKSGLPSDRFSAERTGGSVSTLTIQRTQQEDSAVYLCASSPPAYEQYFGPGTRLTVT.

This clonotype was counted at least ten times. The genes are TRBV5-6 and TRBJ1-5; no reliable D call. Trimming cost V 4 bases and J 7 bases, with 9 bases left between them. Germline V gives CDR1 SGHDT, CDR2 YYEEEE. This CDR3 has 12 amino acids. CDR3 bases: TGTGCCAGCAGCCCGATTGGACAGCCCCAGCATTTT. Translating it yields CASSPIGQPQHF. Complete variable domain (other parts from reference TRBV5-6 and TRBJ1-5): DAGVTQSPTHLIKTRGQQVTLRCSPKSGHDTVSWYQQALGQGPQFIFQYYEEEERQRGNFPDRFSGHQFPNYSSELNVNALLLGDSALYLCASSPIGQPQHFGDGTRLSIL.

This clonotype was detected ten times or more. The gene calls are TRBV5-1 and TRBJ1-1; D uncertain. Germline CDR1 SGHRS, CDR2 YFSETQ. The V and J ends lost 0 bases and 1 base respectively, with 10 bases between them. The CDR3 length is 15 residues. The CDR3 region has the DNA TGCGCCAGCAGCTTGGCCCTGACTCGGAACACTGAAGCTTTCTTT. Protein sequence: CASSLALTRNTEAFF.

The sample holds many counts of this clonotype. The genes are TRBV7-2 and TRBJ1-3; D unresolved. V shed 3 bases and J shed 0 bases, with 9 bases lying between them. The CDR3 runs to 15 residues. Germline loops: CDR1 SGHTA, CDR2 FQGNSA. CDR3: CASSFQLSSGNTIYF. As DNA, the CDR3 is TGTGCCAGCAGCTTTCAGCTGAGCTCTGGAAACACCATATATTTT.

This clonotype was observed at least ten times. This chain connects TRBV29-1 to TRBJ1-1; D is unresolved. V shed 4 bases and J shed 6 bases, with 3 bases lying between them. Per the germline V gene, CDR1 is SQVTM and CDR2 is ANQGSEA. The CDR3 extends over 9 amino acids. This CDR3 is CSVVPEAFF. In DNA form, the CDR3 reads TGCAGCGTTGTTCCTGAAGCTTTCTTT.

This clonotype occurred many times. The chain joins TRBV6-5 to TRBJ1-3; D gene uncertain. Trimming removed 6 bases from V and 6 bases from J, with 12 bases in between. The CDR3 contains 13 residues. Per the germline V gene, CDR1 is MNHEY and CDR2 is SVGAGI. The CDR3 DNA follows: TGTGCCAGCAGCTCAGACAAATCAAACACCATATATTTT. Its translation is CASSSDKSNTIYF.

This clonotype has a handful of counts. The chain recombines TRBV5-6 with TRBJ2-3; D unclear. This CDR3 is 16 amino acids long. Trimming took off 2 bases at V and 2 bases at J, with 15 bases between the two ends. CDR1 SGHDT and CDR2 YYEEEE come from the germline V gene. Here the CDR3 DNA reads TGTGCCAGCAGCTTTTGGAGAACTCTTCCCACAGATACGCAGTATTTT. This codes for CASSFWRTLPTDTQYF.

The chain couples TRBV2 to TRBJ2-6; either TRBD1 or TRBD2 may fit D (7 bases each). Germline V gives CDR1 SNHLY, CDR2 FYNNEI. This CDR3 has 17 amino acids. Trimming removed 6 bases from V and 1 base from J, with 16 bases in between. The CDR3: CASRGGGFSSGANVLTF. In DNA, the CDR3 is TGTGCCAGCAGGGGAGGGGGCTTTTCTTCTGGGGCCAACGTCCTGACTTTC.

This clonotype was recorded at least ten times. This rearrangement joins TRBV7-2 to TRBJ1-5; D is uncertain. From germline, CDR1 is SGHTA and CDR2 FQGNSA. Trimming removed 1 base at V and 4 bases at J, with 8 bases between. The CDR3 is 14 residues long. The CDR3 DNA sequence: TGTGCCAGCAGCTTAGTACGGGAGAATCAGCCCCAGCATTTT. This sequence encodes CASSLVRENQPQHF. Supplemented by reference TRBV7-2 and TRBJ1-5, the full variable domain reads GAGVSQSPSNKVTEKGKDVELRCDPISGHTALYWYRQSLGQGLEFLIYFQGNSAPDKSGLPSDRFSAERTGGSVSTLTIQRTQQEDSAVYLCASSLVRENQPQHFGDGTRLSIL.

The J gene is TRBJ1-2, the V gene TRBV29-1, with D possibly TRBD1 on 5 matching bases. Germline loops: CDR1 SQVTM, CDR2 ANQGSEA. The CDR3 spans 12 residues. V dropped 5 bases and J dropped 6 bases, with 13 bases sitting between them. The CDR3 DNA is TGCAGCGTTCAGGGAGAAGAGGATGGCTACACCTTC. Translating it yields CSVQGEEDGYTF.